The 4 T cell receptor beta chains below were found in one sample sequenced in a study of response to subunit inactivated influenza vaccine. TCRdb re-analysed the RT-PCR reads in MiXCR, keeping a single row per CDR3 protein. This table has under 200,000 distinct CDR3 sequences, roughly a tenth appearing once. The input for sequencing was non-naive T cells sorted from PBMCs, taken about 6 weeks after vaccination. The source of these receptors is a man aged 50-59 years who received an inactivated influenza vaccine.

V and J are TRBV5-6 and TRBJ2-7, with D perhaps matching TRBD1 (5 bases). Trimming cost V 2 bases and J 3 bases, with 6 bases left between them. Germline values: CDR1 SGHDT, CDR2 YYEEEE. This CDR3 has 12 amino acids. CDR3 DNA: TGTGCCAGCAGCTTCAGGGTCTACGAGCAGTACTTC. The encoded protein is CASSFRVYEQYF.

The chain carries TRBV27 and TRBJ2-1; 12 bases fit TRBD2. The ends lost 10 bases at V and 8 bases at J; junction bases unmatched: 6. Germline V gene lookup returns CDR1 MNHEY and CDR2 SMNVEV (reference sequence). The CDR3 is made up of 13 amino acids. CDR3 region: CANPGLAGYEQFF. CDR3 in DNA: TGTGCCAACCCAGGACTAGCGGGATATGAGCAGTTCTTC.

Concerning this clonotype: The junction and the germline gene differ at one end; a read error may be behind it. CDR3: CASRSRTLSTDSQYF. CDR3 sequence (DNA): TGTGCCAGCAGATCCCGGACTCTTAGCACAGATTCGCAGTATTTT. The chain has TRBV2 and TRBJ2-3; D is perhaps TRBD2 (5 bases). CDR3 length: 15 residues. Germline loops: CDR1 SNHLY, CDR2 FYNNEI.

This clonotype occurred once. Just one base apart from a much larger clone, this may be a read error. The chain carries TRBV7-2 and TRBJ2-5; tentative D call: TRBD2 (6 bases). The CDR3 has 15 amino acids. In germline, CDR1 is SGHTA, CDR2 FQGNSA. As DNA, the CDR3 is TGTGCCATCAGCTTAGATCGGGGGTTCCAAGAGACCCAGTACTTC. Its protein is CAISLDRGFQETQYF. The variable domain in full, with the rest retrieved from reference TRBV7-2 and TRBJ2-5, is GAGVSQSPSNKVTEKGKDVELRCDPISGHTALYWYRQSLGQGLEFLIYFQGNSAPDKSGLPSDRFSAERTGGSVSTLTIQRTQQEDSAVYLCAISLDRGFQETQYFGPGTRLLVL.